The entry below describes one T cell receptor (beta chain). It was patients with CD8+CD57+ cell expansion by flow cytometry who were chosen for sequencing. TCR beta VDJ and CDR3 profiles were obtained from a genomic DNA template. MiXCR, applied by TCRdb to the reads, yields one record per CDR3 protein. Altogether about 160,000 distinct CDR3 sequences are present, over 55% being singletons, with the ten largest covering 35% to 50%. This record belongs to a study of CD8+CD57+ T cells in acquired aplastic anemia. Per germline, CDR1 SGHTA and CDR2 FQGNSA. The trim removed 5 bases at V and 5 bases at J, leaving 7 bases unmatched. There are 14 residues in the CDR3.

J is TRBJ2-7 and V is TRBV7-2; 9 nucleotides match TRBD1. The material sequenced was sorted CD4+, CD8+, or CD8+CD57+ T cells (not recorded which) from PBMCs. This sequence originates from a human donor with aplastic anemia. For the CDR3, the DNA is TGTGCCAGCAGCGCCCGGACAGGGGATCACGAGCAGTACTTC. Encoded protein: CASSARTGDHEQYF. Full variable domain (outside the CDR3, taken from reference TRBV7-2 and TRBJ2-7): GAGVSQSPSNKVTEKGKDVELRCDPISGHTALYWYRQSLGQGLEFLIYFQGNSAPDKSGLPSDRFSAERTGGSVSTLTIQRTQQEDSAVYLCASSARTGDHEQYFGPGTRLTVT.